This note documents a single T cell receptor (beta chain) sequence. Its specificity is not known. Germline V gives CDR1 SGHNT, CDR2 YYREEE (reference sequence). CDR3 length equals 13 residues. With 4 bases clipped from V and 2 bases from J, the junction kept 2 bases outside the gene matches. This sample is part of a study of shared clonotypes between healthy human individuals. As for the study in general: CD4 naive cells filled three plates per donor, CD4 memory three, CD8 naive two and CD8 memory one. General study points: Of the naive CD4 clonotypes, around 5.2% were shared across several donors. The authors expected sequencing depth to affect clonotype sharing among donors.

Clones were sequenced by immunoSEQ multiplex PCR, and TCRdb holds only the in-frame ones, with some missing. The sample has 980,000 or so clones, 70% to 85% seen once. The genes are TRBV5-4 and TRBJ1-2; 7 positions match TRBD1. The sequenced sample was memory CD4+ T cells sorted from blood. The subset: CD45RA-negative fraction. The TCR comes from a man between 18 and 29 years old in good health. The CDR3 DNA reads TGTGCCAGCAGCATGACAGGGAACTATGGCTACACCTTC. Translated: CASSMTGNYGYTF.